This T cell receptor (beta chain) was sequenced for a study of T cells after yellow fever vaccination. Study-level background: With SMART-Seq v4 Ultra Low Input, the fractions containing low cell numbers were prepared. The study, taken as a whole, reports: Some clonotypes were seen in both the CD4 and the CD8 compartments. These made up a small share and likely arose from convergent recombination.

One entry per CDR3 protein, called by TCRdb with MiXCR from the 5' RACE reads. The data contain some 600,000 distinct CDR3 sequences, more than 9% of them singletons. Trimming removed 1 base from V and 5 bases from J, with 15 bases in between. There are 16 residues in the CDR3. In germline, CDR1 is SEHNR, CDR2 FQNEAQ (reference sequence). This clonotype was observed a handful of times. Its antigen is unidentified. The sample in question was PBMCs, obtained on the day of the yellow fever booster vaccination. This chain links TRBV7-9 with TRBJ2-1, with D unclear. The clonotype comes from a man aged 25 to 40 who received the YFV17D yellow fever vaccine. The CDR3 nucleotides read TGTGCCAGCAGCTTAGTTGCCTGGGGTACCAACAATGAGCAGTTCTTC. It yields the protein CASSLVAWGTNNEQFF. Looking up the rest from reference TRBV7-9 and TRBJ2-1 gives the full variable domain: DTGVSQNPRHKITKRGQNVTFRCDPISEHNRLYWYRQTLGQGPEFLTYFQNEAQLEKSRLLSDRFSAERPKGSFSTLEIQRTEQGDSAMYLCASSLVAWGTNNEQFFGPGTRLTVL.